Listed here are 10 T cell receptor beta chains from one sample, sequenced in a study of cytomegalovirus exposure and HLA in healthy donors (dated by TCRdb to the late 2010s). The library relied on the immunoSEQ multiplex PCR assay. TCRdb took this table from immuneACCESS and kept in-frame rearrangements with V and J called. Such tables lack part of the clones; where checked against another copy, unresolved V genes explain under half of the gap, and the rest is unexplained. The sample has 120,000 or so clones on record, around 96% of them singletons. The biggest ten clones account for 1.7% of the sample. The specimen was PBMCs. Source of these receptors: a man aged 18-30 years in good health and CMV-seronegative.

The chain links TRBV27 to TRBJ2-7; 7 bases agree with TRBD2. V dropped 3 bases and J dropped 0; count of bases not matched to a gene: 5. Germline CDR1 is MNHEY and CDR2 is SMNVEV (reference sequence). CDR3 length: 15 amino acids. The CDR3 DNA is TGTGCCAGCAGTTTTCGGCGGGAGCTCTCCTACGAGCAGTACTTC. Its protein is CASSFRRELSYEQYF.

This chain connects TRBV9 to TRBJ2-7, with 10 bases identical to TRBD2. The CDR3 sequence is 16 residues long. With 0 bases clipped from V and 6 bases from J, the junction kept 9 bases outside the gene matches. CDR1 is SGDLS and CDR2 is YYNGEE in the germline V gene. The CDR3 sequence: CASSVVTSGVPVEQYF. The DNA of the CDR3 is TGTGCCAGCAGCGTAGTAACTAGCGGGGTCCCGGTCGAGCAGTACTTC.

The gene calls are TRBV6-4 and TRBJ2-1; 7 bases fit TRBD1. The V gene's germline CDR1 is MRHNA and CDR2 SNTAGT. CDR3 length: 13 residues. Losses at the gene ends were 5 bases for V and 5 bases for J; bases not matched to a gene: 3. The CDR3 reads CASSSDRNNEQFF. As DNA, the CDR3 is TGTGCCAGCAGTTCGGACAGGAACAATGAGCAGTTCTTC.

This chain links TRBV7-3 with TRBJ2-7; 9 bases map to TRBD2. The CDR3 is made up of 14 amino acids. Germline V CDR1 and CDR2: SGHTA, FQGTGA. V lost 2 bases and J lost 2; bases outside the gene matches: 1. CDR3 coding DNA: TGTGCCAGCAGCTTAGCGGGAGGGCCCTACGAGCAGTACTTC. Protein: CASSLAGGPYEQYF.

The gene calls are TRBV5-6 and TRBJ2-7, with D possibly matching TRBD2 (5 bases). This CDR3 comprises 14 residues. V was trimmed by 1 base and J by 3 bases, leaving 11 bases between them. The V gene's germline CDR1 is SGHDT and CDR2 YYEEEE. CDR3 region: CASSLTSLGYEQYF. CDR3 coding DNA: TGTGCCAGCAGCTTGACTAGTCTCGGCTACGAGCAGTACTTC.

This chain joins TRBV7-9 and TRBJ1-5, with a possible D match to TRBD1 (6 bases). There are 13 residues in the CDR3. CDR1 SEHNR and CDR2 FQNEAQ come from the germline V gene (reference sequence). The V and J ends lost 5 bases and 5 bases respectively, with 10 bases between them. CDR3 residues: CASSTGYDQPQHF. In DNA, the CDR3 is TGTGCCAGCAGCACAGGGTACGATCAGCCCCAGCATTTT. The full variable domain, with the rest looked up from reference TRBV7-9 and TRBJ1-5, is DTGVSQNPRHKITKRGQNVTFRCDPISEHNRLYWYRQTLGQGPEFLTYFQNEAQLEKSRLLSDRFSAERPKGSFSTLEIQRTEQGDSAMYLCASSTGYDQPQHFGDGTRLSIL.

The chain is built from TRBV19 and TRBJ2-5, with D uncertain. Germline V gene data show CDR1 as LNHDA and CDR2 as SQIVND (reference sequence). Deletions cut 1 base from V and 2 bases from J, with 8 bases between. The CDR3 spans 14 residues. CDR3 loop: CASSIVTGQETQYF. The CDR3 DNA reads TGTGCCAGTAGTATAGTGACGGGTCAAGAGACCCAGTACTTC.

This rearrangement joins TRBV4-1 to TRBJ2-7, with D possibly being TRBD2 (5 bases). Germline CDR1 and CDR2: MGHRA and YSYEKL. The CDR3 totals 14 residues. The V end was cut by 2 bases, the J end by 3 bases, with 11 bases between. CDR3 amino acids: CASSQRGRSYEQYF. DNA for the CDR3: TGCGCCAGCAGCCAAAGAGGGAGAAGCTACGAGCAGTACTTC.

This clone was counted a single time. This sequence joins TRBV11-2 and TRBJ2-3; 10 positions agree with TRBD2. Germline CDR1 and CDR2: SGHAT and FQNNGV. CDR3 size: 18 residues. V gave up 5 bases and J gave up 0 bases; unmatched junction bases: 11. The CDR3: CASSLRTSGAVSTDTQYF. For the CDR3, the DNA is TGTGCCAGCAGCCTGAGGACTAGCGGAGCCGTGAGCACAGATACGCAGTATTTT.

J is TRBJ2-1 and V is TRBV5-1, with 7 bases identical to TRBD2. Trimming removed 0 bases from V and 6 bases from J; junction bases left unmatched: 6. The germline V gene has CDR1 SGHRS and CDR2 YFSETQ. This CDR3 is 15 amino acids long. The CDR3 sequence is CASSLEQRGLNEQFF. CDR3 nucleotides: TGCGCCAGCAGCTTGGAACAGCGGGGCCTCAATGAGCAGTTCTTC.